The sequence of this TCR beta chain was determined in a study of T cells in localized non-small cell lung cancer. Note on this clone: Its antigen is unidentified.

Sequencing was performed with immunoSEQ multiplex PCR; in TCRdb, only in-frame clones are kept and a portion is missing. The sample lists around 24,000 clones; around 86% were seen once. V was cut by 4 bases and J by 14 bases, with 13 bases left in between. This CDR3 has 11 amino acids. Germline loops: CDR1 MNHEY, CDR2 SVGAGI. Study observations and caveats: Appearing in adjacent lung were a median roughly 60 of the top 100 tumor clones. Adjacent uninvolved lung tissue had the highest T cell clonality, exceeding tumor.

The TCR was taken from a man between 35 and 75 years old with stage I squamous cell lung carcinoma. The sample consisted of peripheral blood, taken before any cancer treatment. The rearrangement joins TRBV6-5 to TRBJ2-3, with D hard to call. CDR3 in DNA: TGTGCCAGCAGTTCGTCCCGGTCGTGGTATTTT. Its protein is CASSSSRSWYF.